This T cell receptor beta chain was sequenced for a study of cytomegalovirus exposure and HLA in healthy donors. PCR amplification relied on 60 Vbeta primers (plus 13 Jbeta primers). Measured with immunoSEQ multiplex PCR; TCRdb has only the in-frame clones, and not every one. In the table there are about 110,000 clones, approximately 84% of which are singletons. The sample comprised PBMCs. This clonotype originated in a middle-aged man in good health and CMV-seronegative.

In nucleotides, the CDR3 is TGCGCCAGCAGCCTCGGGGGGGAAAGGAACACTGAAGCTTTCTTT. Amino acid sequence: CASSLGGERNTEAFF. The chain employs TRBV4-1 and TRBJ1-1, with D possibly being TRBD1 (5 bases). Trimming took 4 bases from V and 1 from J, leaving 13 bases between them. CDR3 size: 15 residues. Germline values: CDR1 MGHRA, CDR2 YSYEKL.